The 12 T cell receptor beta chains below all came from one sample that was sequenced in a study of T-cell reconstitution after alpha-beta-depleted transplantation in children. Unique molecular identifiers tagged the TCRbeta library. TCRdb redid the calling of the PCR reads with MiXCR, one entry per CDR3 protein. The table includes hundreds of thousands of distinct CDR3 sequences, 13% detected once. The starting material was PBMCs, obtained before TCRalphabeta/CD19-depleted stem cell transplant. All receptors derive from a girl aged 2 to 10 with congenital amegakaryocytic thrombocytopenia, due to receive a stem cell transplant.

This clonotype was observed a few times. V gene TRBV6-2 or TRBV6-3 combines with J gene TRBJ2-3; D is perhaps TRBD2 (6 bases). This CDR3 has 17 amino acids. The germline V gene has CDR1 MNHEY and CDR2 SVGEGT. Trimming shortened V by 6 bases and J by 5 bases, and 24 bases separated the two germline ends. The CDR3 DNA reads TGTGCCAGCAGCAGTATCGCGGGACCCAATTTACAAGATACGCAGTATTTT. This gives the protein CASSSIAGPNLQDTQYF.

This CDR3 is CASSVGPASVYEQYF. The CDR3 region has the DNA TGCGCCAGCAGCGTGGGCCCAGCGAGTGTTTACGAGCAGTACTTC. This chain joins TRBV5-1 and TRBJ2-7; the D is unclear. CDR1 and CDR2 from the germline V gene are SGHRS and YFSETQ. CDR3 length: 15 residues. V gave up 4 bases and J gave up 4 bases, with 18 bases separating them. Full variable domain (outside the CDR3, taken from reference TRBV5-1 and TRBJ2-7): KAGVTQTPRYLIKTRGQQVTLSCSPISGHRSVSWYQQTPGQGLQFLFEYFSETQRNKGNFPGRFSGRQFSNSRSEMNVSTLELGDSALYLCASSVGPASVYEQYFGPGTRLTVT.

This clonotype occurred a few times. The rearrangement links TRBV30 to TRBJ2-1; TRBD2 matches 16 bases. The junction had 8 bases not matched to a gene; V was cut back by 8 bases and J by 4 bases. The germline V gene encodes CDR1 GTSNPN and CDR2 SVGIG (reference sequence). The CDR3 has 16 amino acids. CDR3 nucleotide sequence: TGTGCCCGGGGACTAGCGGGAGGGCCCATATACAATGAGCAGTTCTTC. This encodes CARGLAGGPIYNEQFF.

The V and J genes are TRBV20-1 and TRBJ2-5, with D possibly being TRBD1 (5 bases). In germline, CDR1 is DFQATT, CDR2 SNEGSKA (reference sequence). This CDR3 region has 12 residues. Trimming cost V 2 bases and J 3 bases, with 7 bases left between them. The CDR3 is CSARSREETQYF. In DNA form, the CDR3 reads TGCAGTGCTAGATCCAGGGAAGAGACCCAGTACTTC.

The V and J genes are TRBV3-1 and TRBJ2-5, with a weak D call TRBD2 (6 bases). The CDR3 totals 15 residues. The germline V gene has CDR1 LGHDT and CDR2 YNNKEL (reference sequence). V was trimmed by 8 bases and J by 4 bases, leaving 20 bases between them. CDR3 nucleotide sequence: TGTGCCAGCCTTATTACCGGGAGTTTATCAGAGACCCAGTACTTC. This sequence encodes CASLITGSLSETQYF.

For this clonotype: A much larger clone differs by one base, so this may be a read error. V and J are TRBV12-3 or TRBV12-4 and TRBJ2-5; D not certain. CDR3 length: 12 residues. V dropped 8 bases and J dropped 2 bases, with 9 bases sitting between them. CDR3 DNA sequence: TGTGCCAGCTCAGGCGAACAAGAGACCCAGTACTTC. It translates to CASSGEQETQYF.

This clonotype has a count of ten or more. The chain is built from TRBV27 and TRBJ2-2; D may be TRBD1 (6 bases). This CDR3 has 13 amino acids. The germline CDR1 and CDR2 sequences are MNHEY and SMNVEV (reference sequence). V was trimmed by 4 bases and J by 6 bases, leaving 9 bases between them. CDR3 nucleotide sequence: TGTGCCAGCAGTTCTACAGGGTCCGGGGAGCTGTTTTTT. It yields the protein CASSSTGSGELFF.

This clonotype was seen many times. CDR3 DNA sequence: TGTGCCAGCACGATTCAGAGCGCGAACACCGGGGAGCTGTTTTTT. Encoded protein: CASTIQSANTGELFF. The chain is built from TRBV7-2 and TRBJ2-2; D is unresolved. In germline, CDR1 is SGHTA, CDR2 FQGNSA. The V gene lost 7 bases and the J gene lost 0 bases, with 12 bases spanning the gap. The CDR3 totals 15 residues.

V and J are TRBV20-1 and TRBJ2-7; maybe TRBD1 (5 bases). This CDR3 is built from 15 residues. Trimming pared 6 bases from V and 0 bases from J, leaving 18 bases between. CDR1 is DFQATT, CDR2 SNEGSKA, per germline (reference sequence). CDR3 protein: CSAAGPGRSSYEQYF. CDR3 bases: TGCAGTGCGGCAGGGCCGGGCAGGAGCTCCTACGAGCAGTACTTC.

The chain is built from TRBV5-1 and TRBJ1-1; D is undetermined. CDR1 is SGHRS, CDR2 YFSETQ, per germline. The length of the CDR3 is 15 residues. The ends were cut back, 0 bases at V and 1 base at J, with 10 bases in the middle. CDR3 bases: TGCGCCAGCAGCTTGGTGGCAATGGGGAACACTGAAGCTTTCTTT. Its translation is CASSLVAMGNTEAFF.

V and J are TRBV3-1 and TRBJ2-1, with 9 bases identical to TRBD1. The CDR3 sequence is 15 residues long. Germline values: CDR1 LGHDT, CDR2 YNNKEL (reference sequence). Trimming cost V 3 bases and J 7 bases; bases outside gene matches: 7. The CDR3, as DNA: TGTGCCAGCAGCCAGGGACAGGGCCTGGGGAATGAGCAGTTCTTC. Protein product: CASSQGQGLGNEQFF.

The sample holds many counts of this clonotype. This chain connects TRBV9 to TRBJ2-1, with unresolved D. CDR1 and CDR2 from the germline V gene are SGDLS and YYNGEE. Trimming cost V 0 bases and J 3 bases, with 16 bases left between them. The CDR3 has 17 amino acids. The CDR3 spells CASSVVDRIYVYNEQFF. CDR3 nucleotides: TGTGCCAGCAGCGTAGTGGATCGGATTTATGTCTACAATGAGCAGTTCTTC.